The 16 T cell receptor beta chains reported below all come from one sample, sequenced in a study of OX40 agonist ivuxolimab in advanced cancers. Some clones are missing from TCRdb's copy, which holds only in-frame ones; the method was immunoSEQ multiplex PCR. The repertoire holds 35,000 to 40,000 clones, with 92% as singletons. Sequenced material: CD4+ or CD8+ T cells sorted from blood, taken in a trial of the OX40 agonist ivuxolimab. The receptor set was obtained from an adult with an advanced solid tumor such as melanoma, head and neck, liver or kidney cancer.

V and J are TRBV27 and TRBJ1-5, with TRBD1 as a possible D gene (5 bases). Trimming took off 3 bases at V and 6 bases at J, with 9 bases between the two ends. In germline, CDR1 is MNHEY, CDR2 SMNVEV (reference sequence). The CDR3 is made up of 13 amino acids. The CDR3 protein is CASSLGGTQPQHF. The CDR3 bases are TGTGCCAGCAGTTTGGGGGGGACTCAGCCCCAGCATTTT.

J is TRBJ1-6 and V is TRBV4-3, with 7 bases identical to TRBD1. This CDR3 contains 17 residues. J was trimmed by 7 bases and V by 0 bases; bases with no gene match: 9. Germline V gene data show CDR1 as LGHNA and CDR2 as YSLEER. In DNA, the CDR3 is TGCGCCAGCAGCCAAGACCGAGGGGGCGCGAGCAATTCACCCCTCCACTTT. This encodes CASSQDRGGASNSPLHF.

This clone is a singleton in its sample. V is TRBV7-9 and J is TRBJ2-7; D unresolved. This CDR3 contains 13 residues. Germline lookup yields CDR1 SEHNR and CDR2 FQNEAQ (reference sequence). Trimming took 1 base from V and 5 from J, leaving 9 bases between them. As DNA, the CDR3 is TGTGCCAGCAGCTTAGAGACTTCCGACGAGCAGTACTTC. This encodes CASSLETSDEQYF.

This clone came up once. This chain joins TRBV6-1 and TRBJ2-7; the D gene is possibly TRBD2 (5 bases). This CDR3 spans 15 amino acids. Germline V gives CDR1 MNHNS, CDR2 SASEGT. V was shortened by 2 bases and J by 0 bases, with 11 bases between the two germline ends. The CDR3 bases are TGTGCCAGCAGTGAATTAAGAGAGGGCTCCTACGAGCAGTACGTC. This gives the protein CASSELREGSYEQYV.

The chain has TRBV9 and TRBJ2-4; weak D call: TRBD2 (6 bases). The germline V and J ends were trimmed by 3 bases and 8 bases, with 21 bases remaining between them. Germline V lookup: CDR1 SGDLS, CDR2 YYNGEE. The CDR3 is 16 amino acids. In DNA, the CDR3 is TGTGCCAGCAGCGCGGGTGCGGGAACAGGCGAGGACATTCAGTACTTC. It yields the protein CASSAGAGTGEDIQYF.

This clone was observed a few times. The chain uses TRBV6-1 and TRBJ1-2; the match to TRBD1 covers 7 bases. V trimming: 4 bases; J trimming: 8 bases; junction bases outside the gene matches: 10. The germline V gene has CDR1 MNHNS and CDR2 SASEGT. The CDR3 contains 14 residues. CDR3 in amino acids: CASSGLTGFGGYTF. CDR3 bases: TGTGCCAGCAGTGGCCTGACAGGGTTTGGCGGCTACACCTTC.

The gene calls are TRBV5-5 and TRBJ2-7, with TRBD2 as a possible D gene (6 bases). This CDR3 has 15 amino acids. V was trimmed by 4 bases and J by 4 bases, leaving 18 bases between them. Looked up from germline, CDR1 is SGHKS and CDR2 is YYEKEE (reference sequence). The CDR3 is CASSPHEEGAYEQYV. The CDR3 DNA follows: TGTGCCAGCAGCCCACACGAGGAGGGAGCTTACGAGCAGTACGTC.

This clone was counted once. This rearrangement joins TRBV9 to TRBJ2-4; D not certain. This CDR3 region has 13 residues. The germline V gene has CDR1 SGDLS and CDR2 YYNGEE. The germline V and J ends were trimmed by 2 bases and 8 bases, with 11 bases remaining between them. CDR3 DNA: TGTGCCAGCAGCGTTGGTCACAAGGACATTCAGTACTTC. This translates into CASSVGHKDIQYF.

This sequence joins TRBV4-2 and TRBJ2-1, with 9 bases aligning to TRBD2. The germline CDR1 and CDR2 sequences are LGHNA and YNFKEQ. This CDR3 contains 15 residues. V was pared by 3 bases and J by 6 bases, with 6 bases of the junction left unmatched. CDR3 residues: CASSQQAGGPNEQFF. CDR3 in DNA: TGTGCCAGCAGCCAGCAAGCGGGAGGTCCCAATGAGCAGTTCTTC.

This clone has a single count. The rearrangement uses TRBV5-8 and TRBJ2-1; D is perhaps TRBD1 or TRBD2 (5 bases each). The CDR3 contains 15 residues. The ends were cut back, 7 bases at V and 2 bases at J, with 16 bases in the middle. Germline CDR1 is SGHTS and CDR2 is YDEGEE. This CDR3 reads CASSPGTVPYNEQFF. CDR3 nucleotides: TGTGCCAGCTCTCCCGGGACCGTCCCCTACAATGAGCAGTTCTTC. Looking up the rest from reference TRBV5-8 and TRBJ2-1 gives the full variable domain: EAGVTQSPTHLIKTRGQQATLRCSPISGHTSVYWYQQALGLGLQFLLWYDEGEERNRGNFPPRFSGRQFPNYSSELNVNALELEDSALYLCASSPGTVPYNEQFFGPGTRLTVL.

In its sample, this clone was seen once. The rearrangement links TRBV6-6 to TRBJ1-1; D is unclear. The CDR3 sequence is 13 residues long. Per the germline V gene, CDR1 is MNHNY and CDR2 is SVGAGI (reference sequence). V was cut by 0 bases and J by 1 base, with 3 bases left in between. The CDR3 reads CASSYSENTEAFF. The CDR3 bases are TGTGCCAGCAGTTACTCGGAGAACACTGAAGCTTTCTTT.

This chain uses TRBV9 with TRBJ2-1; D gene unclear. CDR1 and CDR2 (germline): SGDLS, YYNGEE. V was trimmed by 4 bases and J by 6 bases, leaving 17 bases between them. This CDR3 is 15 amino acids long. CDR3: CASSPVETNLNEQFF. CDR3 DNA sequence: TGTGCCAGCAGCCCCGTGGAAACCAACCTCAATGAGCAGTTCTTC.

This sequence joins TRBV27 and TRBJ2-7; 10 bases align to TRBD1. The V segment lost 5 bases and the J segment 5 bases; nucleotides outside the gene matches: 9. Germline V lookup: CDR1 MNHEY, CDR2 SMNVEV (reference sequence). The CDR3 is made up of 15 amino acids. The chain's CDR3 is CASSVTGGFHHEQYF. DNA of the CDR3: TGTGCCAGCAGTGTGACAGGGGGCTTCCACCACGAGCAGTACTTC.

The V gene is TRBV6-8, the J gene TRBJ2-5, with TRBD2 matching 13 bases. V was clipped by 5 bases and J by 4 bases; unmatched bases: 4. The CDR3 is 15 residues long. Germline V gives CDR1 MNHGY, CDR2 SAAAGT. CDR3 region: CASSELAGGPETQYF. The CDR3 DNA sequence: TGTGCCAGCAGTGAACTAGCGGGAGGGCCAGAGACCCAGTACTTC.

The chain is built from TRBV4-1 and TRBJ2-4, with D unclear. Germline CDR1 reads MGHRA; CDR2 reads YSYEKL. V was clipped by 0 bases and J by 6 bases, with 9 bases between them. This CDR3 has 14 residues. The CDR3, as DNA: TGCGCCAGCAGCCAAGATGAAGAGAGAAACATTCAGTACTTC. Translating it yields CASSQDEERNIQYF.

The rearrangement uses TRBV7-2 and TRBJ1-5; TRBD1 is a possible D gene (5 bases). Germline lookup yields CDR1 SGHTA and CDR2 FQGNSA. This CDR3 comprises 15 residues. Between the trimmed V and J ends, which lost 2 bases and 4 bases, there was a span of 12 bases. CDR3 region: CASSLTSWGNQPQHF. The CDR3 DNA follows: TGTGCCAGCAGCTTAACATCGTGGGGGAATCAGCCCCAGCATTTT.